Listed below are T cell receptor beta chains from one sample, sequenced in a study of shared clonotypes between healthy human individuals. The method was immunoSEQ multiplex PCR; TCRdb's version includes in-frame clones alone and lacks a portion of them. The sample carries just over 2,000,000 clones, around 95% recorded once. The specimen was naive CD4+ T cells sorted from blood. All receptors come from a man between 18 and 29 years old in good health. The CDR3 runs from the conserved cysteine through the conserved F or W.

CDR3 protein	V gene	J gene
CASSQLGGGGTDTQYF	TRBV7-2	TRBJ2-3
CASSADRNYGYTF	TRBV5-4	TRBJ1-2
CASSLDWIEQYF	TRBV11-2	TRBJ2-7
CASSTSGAPQETQYF	TRBV2	TRBJ2-5
CASSERPRAGYTF	TRBV6-1	TRBJ1-2
CASSPGAGGSTDTQYF	TRBV18	TRBJ2-3
CASSLEVKGTNQPQHF	TRBV7-8	TRBJ1-5
CASSLDAGVGETQYF	TRBV5-4	TRBJ2-5
CASGFGQSKNEKLFF	TRBV12-5	TRBJ1-4
CASSDGGRSYEQYF	TRBV10-2	TRBJ2-7
CASNAERFSYNSPLHF	TRBV2	TRBJ1-6
CASRETGNYGYTF	TRBV25-1	TRBJ1-2
CSAREAFF	TRBV20-1	TRBJ1-1
CSARESEAFF	TRBV20-1	TRBJ1-1
CASSLSGISTDTQYF	TRBV11-2	TRBJ2-3
CSTYHELQYF	TRBV29-1	TRBJ2-5
CASSLAPPSLEQYF	TRBV5-1	TRBJ2-7
CASSQEEIRGEQYF	TRBV4-3	TRBJ2-7
CASSFRRNQETQYF	TRBV5-8	TRBJ2-5
CAISDLMVQPQHF	TRBV10-3	TRBJ1-5
CASSYRDRGYGYTF	TRBV6-5	TRBJ1-2
CASSESGGGAFF	TRBV10-1	TRBJ1-1
CASRLRGAEAFF	TRBV12-2	TRBJ1-1
CASTGELPSGANVLTF	TRBV6-6	TRBJ2-6
CASSVDRGGEKLFF	TRBV9	TRBJ1-4
CASSYPGQRGTQYF	TRBV6-5	TRBJ2-3
CASSPVNVQETQYF	TRBV18	TRBJ2-5
CASSRTRWATDTQYF	TRBV6-1	TRBJ2-3
CSVQRSYEQYF	TRBV29-1	TRBJ2-7